The 20 T cell receptor beta chains given below trace back to one sample, sequenced in a study of blood T cell repertoires in COVID-19. The data were produced by immunoSEQ multiplex PCR, yet TCRdb's version contains in-frame clones alone and is incomplete. In the table there are about 130,000 clones, approximately 84% of which are singletons. Sequencing input: peripheral blood. Every receptor here comes from a woman aged 60-75 years with acute or convalescent COVID-19.

The genes are TRBV6-6 and TRBJ1-2; 7 nucleotides match TRBD1. Per germline, CDR1 MNHNY and CDR2 SVGAGI (reference sequence). This CDR3 is built from 15 residues. After removal of 6 bases from V and 6 bases from J, the junction contained 13 bases not matched to a gene. CDR3 region: CASRPRGPRADGYTF. In nucleotides, the CDR3 is TGTGCCAGCAGGCCAAGGGGGCCTAGGGCGGATGGCTACACCTTC.

This chain connects TRBV9 to TRBJ1-5, with D unclear. Per the germline V gene, CDR1 is SGDLS and CDR2 is YYNGEE. The CDR3 consists of 14 residues. V was trimmed by 3 bases and J by 2 bases, leaving 9 bases between them. The DNA for the CDR3 is TGTGCCAGCAGCGGTCATCAGGGCAATCAGCCCCAGCATTTT. This sequence encodes CASSGHQGNQPQHF.

The CDR3 DNA is TGTGCCAGCAGCCCCGACTGGGGGGATGGCTACACCTTC. Translation: CASSPDWGDGYTF. The rearrangement links TRBV12-3 or TRBV12-4 to TRBJ1-2, with D maybe TRBD1 (5 bases). Between the trimmed V and J ends, which lost 6 bases and 6 bases, there was a span of 14 bases. The CDR3 is made up of 13 amino acids.

This clone was picked up a small number of times. CDR3 loop: CASSDLAGQGTNEQFF. In DNA form, the CDR3 reads TGTGCCAGCAGTGACCTCGCGGGACAGGGAACCAATGAGCAGTTCTTC. V and J are TRBV6-4 and TRBJ2-1, with 9 nucleotides matching TRBD1. The V and J ends lost 2 bases and 6 bases, in that order; junction bases with no gene match: 8. The CDR3 consists of 16 residues. Germline CDR1 reads MRHNA; CDR2 reads SNTAGT.

The gene calls are TRBV19 and TRBJ1-1; D is unclear. Germline values: CDR1 LNHDA, CDR2 SQIVND (reference sequence). The V end was cut by 4 bases, the J end by 4 bases, with 10 bases between. The CDR3 has 13 residues. Written as DNA, the CDR3 is TGTGCCAGTAGTAAAGGAGGGAGCACTGAAGCTTTCTTT. Protein product: CASSKGGSTEAFF.

The chain links TRBV28 to TRBJ1-5; D possibly corresponds to TRBD1 (6 bases). Trimming shortened V by 5 bases and J by 5 bases, and 16 bases separated the two germline ends. The CDR3 loop spans 15 amino acids. Germline V gene data show CDR1 as MDHEN and CDR2 as SYDVKM. For the CDR3, the DNA is TGTGCCAGCAGTCGGACAGTCTTGAGGTATCAGCCCCAGCATTTT. As protein: CASSRTVLRYQPQHF.

The CDR3: CASEDSLNTEAFF. For the CDR3, the DNA is TGTGCCAGCGAGGACTCTCTGAACACTGAAGCTTTCTTT. The rearrangement links TRBV6-5 to TRBJ1-1, with D unresolved. Per the germline V gene, CDR1 is MNHEY and CDR2 is SVGAGI. The CDR3 has 13 residues. The germline V and J ends were trimmed by 8 bases and 0 bases, with 10 bases remaining between them.

The rearrangement uses TRBV25-1 and TRBJ2-2; 8 nucleotides line up with TRBD1. Germline V gives CDR1 MGHDK, CDR2 SYGVNS. V shed 0 bases and J 1 base; nucleotides not matched to a gene: 1. This CDR3 is built from 16 residues. The CDR3 loop is CASSEYGTGNTGELFF. CDR3 DNA sequence: TGTGCCAGCAGTGAATATGGGACAGGGAACACCGGGGAGCTGTTTTTT.

This clone was detected a few times. This sequence joins TRBV15 and TRBJ1-1; D gene unclear. CDR1 LNHNV and CDR2 YYDKDF come from the germline V gene (reference sequence). Trimming cost V 1 base and J 3 bases, with 6 bases left between them. This CDR3 comprises 13 residues. The CDR3 DNA is TGTGCCACCAGCAGAGCCTCTCACACTGAAGCTTTCTTT. This sequence encodes CATSRASHTEAFF. Combining the CDR3 with reference TRBV15 and TRBJ1-1 gives the whole variable domain DAMVIQNPRYQVTQFGKPVTLSCSQTLNHNVMYWYQQKSSQAPKLLFHYYDKDFNNEADTPDNFQSRRPNTSFCFLDIRSPGLGDTAMYLCATSRASHTEAFFGQGTRLTVV.

The chain combines TRBV11-2 with TRBJ2-5; possible D gene TRBD1, 6 bases. Deletions cut 5 bases from V and 2 bases from J, with 12 bases between. The CDR3 runs to 14 residues. Per the germline V gene, CDR1 is SGHAT and CDR2 is FQNNGV. CDR3 region: CASSTRTVQETQYF. In DNA, the CDR3 is TGTGCCAGCAGCACTCGGACAGTTCAAGAGACCCAGTACTTC.

This clone was recorded a few times. The J gene is TRBJ2-7, the V gene TRBV6-2 or TRBV6-3, with TRBD2 matching over 13 bases. There are 17 residues in the CDR3. Germline-derived CDR1 and CDR2 are MNHEY and SVGEGT. V lost 2 bases and J lost 4; bases outside the gene matches: 8. The CDR3 DNA sequence: TGTGCCAGCAGTTACGCTTCACGGACTAGCGGGAGATACGAGCAGTACTTC. Translating it yields CASSYASRTSGRYEQYF.

The chain has TRBV29-1 and TRBJ2-5; TRBD2 is a possible D gene (5 bases). V was clipped by 7 bases and J by 4 bases, with 22 bases between them. The CDR3 is 15 residues long. The germline gives CDR1 SQVTM, CDR2 ANQGSEA. CDR3 nucleotide sequence: TGCAGCGCCTACTCGGGGAGCGCTTGGTTAGAGACCCAGTACTTC. Translated, it gives CSAYSGSAWLETQYF. Full variable domain (rest looked up from reference TRBV29-1 and TRBJ2-5): SAVISQKPSRDICQRGTSLTIQCQVDSQVTMMFWYRQQPGQSLTLIATANQGSEATYESGFVIDKFPISRPNLTFSTLTVSNMSPEDSSIYLCSAYSGSAWLETQYFGPGTRLLVL.

This rearrangement joins TRBV2 to TRBJ2-5; D is undetermined. Trimming cost V 5 bases and J 4 bases, with 11 bases left between them. Looked up from germline, CDR1 is SNHLY and CDR2 is FYNNEI. CDR3 length: 13 residues. Written as DNA, the CDR3 is TGTGCCAGCAGTCGCACGGAGCGAGAGACCCAGTACTTC. Protein sequence: CASSRTERETQYF.

CDR3 residues: CASSSASGSYNSPLHF. The CDR3 region has the DNA TGTGCCAGCAGCTCAGCCTCAGGGTCCTATAATTCACCCCTCCACTTT. V is TRBV7-9 and J is TRBJ1-6, with D possibly TRBD1 on 5 matching bases. The CDR3 has 16 residues. V was pared by 4 bases and J by 1 base, with 11 bases between. Germline loops: CDR1 SEHNR, CDR2 FQNEAQ (reference sequence).

This chain uses TRBV11-3 with TRBJ2-3; D possibly corresponds to TRBD2 (5 bases). V was cut by 5 bases and J by 6 bases, with 15 bases left in between. The CDR3 extends over 14 amino acids. Germline V gene data show CDR1 as SGHNT and CDR2 as YENEEA. This CDR3 is CASSRTARGDTQYF. The CDR3 DNA reads as TGTGCCAGCAGCCGAACAGCCCGAGGGGATACGCAGTATTTT. Drawing the rest from reference TRBV11-3 and TRBJ2-3, the complete variable domain is EAGVVQSPRYKIIEKKQPVAFWCNPISGHNTLYWYLQNLGQGPELLIRYENEEAVDDSQLPKDRFSAERLKGVDSTLKIQPAELGDSAVYLCASSRTARGDTQYFGPGTRLTVL.

The genes are TRBV20-1 and TRBJ2-1; 8 nucleotides align to TRBD2. The J segment lost 8 bases and the V segment lost 3 bases, leaving 12 bases of the junction unmatched. Germline loops: CDR1 DFQATT, CDR2 SNEGSKA (reference sequence). The CDR3 has 15 residues. CDR3 amino acids: CSASSTERGIYEQFF. In DNA form, the CDR3 reads TGCAGTGCTAGTTCCACGGAGCGGGGGATCTATGAGCAGTTCTTC.

V and J are TRBV7-6 and TRBJ2-1; TRBD2 matches 10 bases. The V gene's germline CDR1 is SGHVS and CDR2 FNYEAQ. The CDR3 contains 15 residues. Trimming removed 4 bases from V and 8 bases from J; junction bases left unmatched: 8. The CDR3 reads CASSYLAGGRDEQFF. The CDR3 DNA follows: TGTGCCAGCAGCTACTTAGCGGGGGGTCGAGATGAGCAGTTCTTC.

This rearrangement joins TRBV7-2 to TRBJ2-1; 8 bases fit TRBD2. In germline, CDR1 is SGHTA, CDR2 FQGNSA. The CDR3 is made up of 12 amino acids. Unmatched junction bases numbered 6, after V lost 5 bases and J lost 12 bases. CDR3 in amino acids: CASSTRGGVQFF. CDR3 DNA: TGTGCCAGCAGCACTCGGGGGGGCGTGCAGTTCTTC.

The CDR3 reads CATWEGGSQPQHF. The CDR3 coding sequence is TGTGCCACTTGGGAGGGGGGCAGTCAGCCCCAGCATTTT. The chain uses TRBV24-1 and TRBJ1-5; maybe TRBD1 (6 bases). The CDR3 consists of 13 residues. Germline-derived CDR1 and CDR2 are KGHDR and SFDVKD. V was pared by 10 bases and J by 6 bases, with 15 bases between.

This rearrangement joins TRBV19 to TRBJ1-5, with 9 bases matching TRBD1. V trimming: 9 bases; J trimming: 1 base; junction bases outside the gene matches: 7. CDR1 is LNHDA and CDR2 is SQIVND in the germline V gene (reference sequence). This CDR3 region has 15 residues. CDR3 region: CASALGTGSNQPQHF. The CDR3 DNA reads TGTGCCAGCGCTCTTGGGACAGGGAGCAATCAGCCCCAGCATTTT.